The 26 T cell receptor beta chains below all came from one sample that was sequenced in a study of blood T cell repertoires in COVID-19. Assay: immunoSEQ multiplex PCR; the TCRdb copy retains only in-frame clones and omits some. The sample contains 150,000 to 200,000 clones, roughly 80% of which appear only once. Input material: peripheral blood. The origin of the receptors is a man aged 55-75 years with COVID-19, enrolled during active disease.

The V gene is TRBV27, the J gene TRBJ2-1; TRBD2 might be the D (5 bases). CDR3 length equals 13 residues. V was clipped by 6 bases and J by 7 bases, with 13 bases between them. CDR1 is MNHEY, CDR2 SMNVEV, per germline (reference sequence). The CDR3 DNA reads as TGTGCCAGCAGGGTCCCCGGGATTAATGAGCAGTTCTTC. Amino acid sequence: CASRVPGINEQFF.

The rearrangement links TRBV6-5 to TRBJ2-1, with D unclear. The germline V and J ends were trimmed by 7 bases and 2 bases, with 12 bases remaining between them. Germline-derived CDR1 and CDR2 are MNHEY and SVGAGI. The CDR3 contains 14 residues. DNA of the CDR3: TGTGCCAGCAAAGTTGGCAGTCCCTACAATGAGCAGTTCTTC. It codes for CASKVGSPYNEQFF.

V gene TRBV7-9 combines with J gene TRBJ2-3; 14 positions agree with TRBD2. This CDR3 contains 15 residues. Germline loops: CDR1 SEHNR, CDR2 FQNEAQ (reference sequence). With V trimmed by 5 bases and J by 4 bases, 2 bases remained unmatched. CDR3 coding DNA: TGTGCCAGCAGCACGACTAGCGGGAGGGCAGATACGCAGTATTTT. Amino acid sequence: CASSTTSGRADTQYF.

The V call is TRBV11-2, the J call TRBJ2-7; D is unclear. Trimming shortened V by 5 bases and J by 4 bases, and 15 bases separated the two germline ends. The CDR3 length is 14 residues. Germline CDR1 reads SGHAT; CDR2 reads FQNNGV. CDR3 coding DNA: TGTGCCAGCAGCCGCCTCTCAGAACGATACGAGCAGTACTTC. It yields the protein CASSRLSERYEQYF.

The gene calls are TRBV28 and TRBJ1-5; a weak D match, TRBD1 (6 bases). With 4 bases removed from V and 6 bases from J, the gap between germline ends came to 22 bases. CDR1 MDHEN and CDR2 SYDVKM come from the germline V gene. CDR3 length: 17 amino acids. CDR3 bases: TGTGCCAGCAGTTCGCTAGGGGGAGTTGGTCGAGGTCAGCCCCAGCATTTT. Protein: CASSSLGGVGRGQPQHF. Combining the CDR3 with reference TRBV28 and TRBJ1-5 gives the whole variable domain DVKVTQSSRYLVKRTGEKVFLECVQDMDHENMFWYRQDPGLGLRLIYFSYDVKMKEKGDIPEGYSVSREKKERFSLILESASTNQTSMYLCASSSLGGVGRGQPQHFGDGTRLSIL.

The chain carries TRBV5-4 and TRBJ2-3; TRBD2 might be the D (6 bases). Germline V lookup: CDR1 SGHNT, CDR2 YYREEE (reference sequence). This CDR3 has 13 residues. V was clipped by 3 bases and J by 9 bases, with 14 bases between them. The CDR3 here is CASSSGESGTQYF. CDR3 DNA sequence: TGTGCCAGCAGCTCGGGGGAGAGCGGGACGCAGTATTTT. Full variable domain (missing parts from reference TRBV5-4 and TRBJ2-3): ETGVTQSPTHLIKTRGQQVTLRCSSQSGHNTVSWYQQALGQGPQFIFQYYREEENGRGNFPPRFSGLQFPNYSSELNVNALELDDSALYLCASSSGESGTQYFGPGTRLTVL.

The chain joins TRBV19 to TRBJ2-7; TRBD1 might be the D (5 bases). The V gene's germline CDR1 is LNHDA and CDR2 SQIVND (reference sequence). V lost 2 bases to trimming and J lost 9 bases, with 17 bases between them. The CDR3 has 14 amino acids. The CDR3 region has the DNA TGTGCCAGTAGTATAAAGGGTCTCAGGGCTGTGCAGTACTTC. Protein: CASSIKGLRAVQYF.

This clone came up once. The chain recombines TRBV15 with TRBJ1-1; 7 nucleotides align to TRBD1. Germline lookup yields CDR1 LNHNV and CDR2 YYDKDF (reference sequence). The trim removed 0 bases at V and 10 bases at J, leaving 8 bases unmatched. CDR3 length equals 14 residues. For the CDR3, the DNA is TGTGCCACCAGCAGAGAAGGGGGCCCAACGGGAGCTTTCTTT. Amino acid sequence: CATSREGGPTGAFF. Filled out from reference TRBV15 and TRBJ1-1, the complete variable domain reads DAMVIQNPRYQVTQFGKPVTLSCSQTLNHNVMYWYQQKSSQAPKLLFHYYDKDFNNEADTPDNFQSRRPNTSFCFLDIRSPGLGDTAMYLCATSREGGPTGAFFGQGTRLTVV.

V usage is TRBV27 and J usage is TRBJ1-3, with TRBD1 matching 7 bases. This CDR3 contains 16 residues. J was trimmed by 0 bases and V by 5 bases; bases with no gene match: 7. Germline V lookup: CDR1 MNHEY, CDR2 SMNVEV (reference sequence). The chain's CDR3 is CASSPQGQSSGNTIYF. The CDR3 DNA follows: TGTGCCAGCAGTCCCCAGGGACAGTCCTCTGGAAACACCATATATTTT.

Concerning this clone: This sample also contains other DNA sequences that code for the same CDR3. In DNA, the CDR3 is TGTGCCAGCAGTGACAGGGTTGGCAATCAGCCCCAGCATTTT. Translated: CASSDRVGNQPQHF. The J gene is TRBJ1-5, the V gene TRBV2; TRBD1 is a possible D gene (5 bases). Germline lookup yields CDR1 SNHLY and CDR2 FYNNEI. V was clipped by 3 bases and J by 2 bases, with 8 bases between them. This CDR3 is built from 14 residues.

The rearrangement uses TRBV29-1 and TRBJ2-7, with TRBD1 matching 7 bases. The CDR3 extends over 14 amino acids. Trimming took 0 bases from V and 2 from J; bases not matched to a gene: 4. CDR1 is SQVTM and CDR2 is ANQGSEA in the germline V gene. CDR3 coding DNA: TGCAGCGTTGAAGATCCACAGGGGCCCTACGAGCAGTACTTC. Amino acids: CSVEDPQGPYEQYF.

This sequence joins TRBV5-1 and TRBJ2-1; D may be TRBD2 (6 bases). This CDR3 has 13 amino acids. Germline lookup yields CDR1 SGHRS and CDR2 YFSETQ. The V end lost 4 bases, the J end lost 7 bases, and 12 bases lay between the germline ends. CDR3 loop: CASSIGTYNEQFF. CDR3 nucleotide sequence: TGCGCCAGCAGCATAGGGACTTATAATGAGCAGTTCTTC.

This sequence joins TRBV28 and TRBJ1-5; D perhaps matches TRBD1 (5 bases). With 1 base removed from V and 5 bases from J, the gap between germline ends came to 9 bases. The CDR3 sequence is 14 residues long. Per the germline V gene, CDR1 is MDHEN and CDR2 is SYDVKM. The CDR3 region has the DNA TGTGCCAGCAGTTTATCGACAGCGTATCAGCCCCAGCATTTT. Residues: CASSLSTAYQPQHF.

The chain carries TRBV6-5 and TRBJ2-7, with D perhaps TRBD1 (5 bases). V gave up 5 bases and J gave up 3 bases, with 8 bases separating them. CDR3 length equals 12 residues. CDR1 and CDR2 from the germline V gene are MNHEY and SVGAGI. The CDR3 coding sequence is TGTGCCAGCAGTACAGGACGCTACGAGCAGTACTTC. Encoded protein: CASSTGRYEQYF.

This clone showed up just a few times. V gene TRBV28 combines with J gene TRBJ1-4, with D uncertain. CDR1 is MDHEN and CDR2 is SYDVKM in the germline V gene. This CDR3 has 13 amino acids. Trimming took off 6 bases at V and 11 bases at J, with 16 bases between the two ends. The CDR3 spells CASRGSAGGKLFF. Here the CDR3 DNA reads TGTGCCAGCAGGGGATCGGCCGGCGGGAAACTGTTTTTT.

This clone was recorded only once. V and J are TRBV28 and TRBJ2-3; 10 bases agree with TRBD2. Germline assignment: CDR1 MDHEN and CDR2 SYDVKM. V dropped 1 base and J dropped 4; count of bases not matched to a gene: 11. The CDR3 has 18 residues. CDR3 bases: TGTGCCAGCAGTTTATTCGCCCCGACTAGCGGGTCCCCAGATACGCAGTATTTT. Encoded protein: CASSLFAPTSGSPDTQYF.

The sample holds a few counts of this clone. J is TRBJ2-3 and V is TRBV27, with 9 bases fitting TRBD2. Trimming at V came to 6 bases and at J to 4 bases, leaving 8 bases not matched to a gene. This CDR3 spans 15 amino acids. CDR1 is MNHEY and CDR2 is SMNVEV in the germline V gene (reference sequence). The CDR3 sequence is CASSPGLANSDTQYF. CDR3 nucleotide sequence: TGTGCCAGCAGCCCGGGACTAGCCAATTCAGATACGCAGTATTTT.

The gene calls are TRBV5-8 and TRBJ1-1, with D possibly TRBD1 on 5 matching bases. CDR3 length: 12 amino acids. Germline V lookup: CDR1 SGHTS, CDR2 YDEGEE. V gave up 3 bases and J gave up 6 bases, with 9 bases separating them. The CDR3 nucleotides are TGTGCCAGCAGCTCCTCAGGGCCTGAAGCTTTCTTT. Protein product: CASSSSGPEAFF.

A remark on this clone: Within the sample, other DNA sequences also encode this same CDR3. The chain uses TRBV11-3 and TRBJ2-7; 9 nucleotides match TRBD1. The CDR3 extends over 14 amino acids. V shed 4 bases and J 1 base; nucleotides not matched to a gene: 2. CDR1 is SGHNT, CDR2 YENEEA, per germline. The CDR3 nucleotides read TGTGCCAGCAGCTCCGGGACAGGGTCCTACGAGCAGTACTTC. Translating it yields CASSSGTGSYEQYF.

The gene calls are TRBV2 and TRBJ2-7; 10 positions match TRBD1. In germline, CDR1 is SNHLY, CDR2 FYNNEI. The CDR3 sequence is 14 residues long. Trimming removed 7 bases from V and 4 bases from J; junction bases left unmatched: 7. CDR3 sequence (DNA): TGTGCCAGCAACACGGACAGGGGGGTATACGAGCAGTACTTC. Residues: CASNTDRGVYEQYF.

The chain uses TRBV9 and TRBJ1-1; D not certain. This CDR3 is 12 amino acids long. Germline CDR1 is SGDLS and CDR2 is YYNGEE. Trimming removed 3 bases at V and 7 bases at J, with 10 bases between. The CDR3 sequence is CASSAGRSEAFF. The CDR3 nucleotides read TGTGCCAGCAGCGCCGGTAGGAGTGAAGCTTTCTTT.

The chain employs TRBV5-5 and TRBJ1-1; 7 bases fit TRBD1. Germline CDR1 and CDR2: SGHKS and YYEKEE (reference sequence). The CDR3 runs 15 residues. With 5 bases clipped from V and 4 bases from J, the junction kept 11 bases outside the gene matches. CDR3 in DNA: TGTGCCAGCAGGGTACAGGGGCCGGTTGGCACTGAAGCTTTCTTT. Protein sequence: CASRVQGPVGTEAFF.

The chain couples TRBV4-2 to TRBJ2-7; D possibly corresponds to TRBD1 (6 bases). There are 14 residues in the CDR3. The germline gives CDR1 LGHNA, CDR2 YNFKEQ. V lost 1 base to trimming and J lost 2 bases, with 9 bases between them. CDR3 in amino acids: CASSQGRDTYEQYF. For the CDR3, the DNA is TGTGCCAGCAGCCAAGGTCGGGACACCTACGAGCAGTACTTC.

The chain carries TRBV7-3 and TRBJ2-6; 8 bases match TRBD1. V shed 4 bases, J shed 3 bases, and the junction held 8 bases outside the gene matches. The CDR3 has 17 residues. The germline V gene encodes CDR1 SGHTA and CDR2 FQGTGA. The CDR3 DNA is TGTGCCAGCAGCTCGCAGGGGACAGGTTATGGGGCCAACGTCCTGACTTTC. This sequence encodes CASSSQGTGYGANVLTF. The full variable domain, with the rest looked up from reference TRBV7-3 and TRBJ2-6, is GAGVSQTPSNKVTEKGKYVELRCDPISGHTALYWYRQSLGQGPEFLIYFQGTGAADDSGLPNDRFFAVRPEGSVSTLKIQRTERGDSAVYLCASSSQGTGYGANVLTFGAGSRLTVL.

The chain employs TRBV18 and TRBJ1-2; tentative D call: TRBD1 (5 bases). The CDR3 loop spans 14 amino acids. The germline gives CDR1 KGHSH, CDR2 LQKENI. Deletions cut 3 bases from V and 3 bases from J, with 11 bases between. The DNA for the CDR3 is TGTGCCAGCTCACCGGGGCTTTCGGACTATGGCTACACCTTC. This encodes CASSPGLSDYGYTF.

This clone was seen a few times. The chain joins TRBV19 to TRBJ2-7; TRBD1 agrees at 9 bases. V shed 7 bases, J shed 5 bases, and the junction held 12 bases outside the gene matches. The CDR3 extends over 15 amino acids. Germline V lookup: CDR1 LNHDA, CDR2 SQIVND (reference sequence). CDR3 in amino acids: CASTGPGQGKNEQYF. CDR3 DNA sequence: TGTGCCAGTACAGGACCGGGACAGGGAAAGAACGAGCAGTACTTC.